This entry concerns a single T cell receptor beta chain. This CDR3 spans 17 amino acids. Trimming took 4 bases from V and 4 from J, leaving 17 bases between them. CDR1 and CDR2 (germline): SGHTA, FQGNSA. The sample comes from a study of control samples from healthy donors and cancer patients. TCRdb keeps only in-frame clones here, not all; method: immunoSEQ multiplex PCR. Counted here are tens of thousands of clones, roughly 86% occurring once; the ten biggest clones make up about 1.6%. The sequenced material came from PBMCs. This sequence was found in a woman aged 40 to 50 with lung cancer. The V and J genes are TRBV7-2 and TRBJ1-6; no clear D gene. CDR3 DNA sequence: TGTGCCAGCAGCTCCACATCGACCGGGAGATATAATTCACCCCTCCACTTT. It translates to CASSSTSTGRYNSPLHF.